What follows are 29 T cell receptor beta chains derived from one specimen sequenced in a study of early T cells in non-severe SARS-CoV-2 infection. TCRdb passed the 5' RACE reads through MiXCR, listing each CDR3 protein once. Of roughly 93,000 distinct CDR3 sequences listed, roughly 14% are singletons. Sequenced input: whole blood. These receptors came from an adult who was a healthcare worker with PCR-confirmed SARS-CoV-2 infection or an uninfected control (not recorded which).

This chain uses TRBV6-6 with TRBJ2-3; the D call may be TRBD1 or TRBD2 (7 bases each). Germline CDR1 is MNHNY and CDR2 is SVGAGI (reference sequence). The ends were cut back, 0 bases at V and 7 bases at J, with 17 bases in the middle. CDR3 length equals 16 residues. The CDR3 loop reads CASSYSKGGGQHTQYF. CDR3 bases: TGTGCCAGCAGTTACTCGAAGGGAGGGGGCCAGCATACGCAGTATTTT.

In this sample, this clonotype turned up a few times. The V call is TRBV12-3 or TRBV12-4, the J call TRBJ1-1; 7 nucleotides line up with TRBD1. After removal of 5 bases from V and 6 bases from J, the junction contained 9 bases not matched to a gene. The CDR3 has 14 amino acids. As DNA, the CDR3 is TGTGCCAGCAGTAACAGGGGTTTAGGCCCTGAAGCTTTCTTT. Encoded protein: CASSNRGLGPEAFF.

CDR3 loop: CASRTNAFSGGSYEQYV. The CDR3 DNA follows: TGTGCCAGCAGAACCAATGCTTTTAGCGGGGGCTCCTACGAGCAGTACGTC. The chain joins TRBV6-1 to TRBJ2-7, with TRBD2 identical over 9 bases. With V trimmed by 6 bases and J by 0 bases, 12 bases remained unmatched. The CDR3 has 17 residues. Germline CDR1 is MNHNS and CDR2 is SASEGT.

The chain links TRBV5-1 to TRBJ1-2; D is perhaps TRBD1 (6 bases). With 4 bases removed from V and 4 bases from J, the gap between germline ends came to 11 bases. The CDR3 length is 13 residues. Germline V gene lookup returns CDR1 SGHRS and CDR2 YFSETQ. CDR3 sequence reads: CASSAQGSYGYTF. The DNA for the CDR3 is TGCGCCAGCAGCGCTCAGGGGAGCTATGGCTACACCTTC.

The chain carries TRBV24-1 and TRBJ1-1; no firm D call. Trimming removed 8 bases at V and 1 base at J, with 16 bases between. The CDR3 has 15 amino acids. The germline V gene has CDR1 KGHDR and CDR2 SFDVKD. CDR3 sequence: CATMSAAPANTEAFF. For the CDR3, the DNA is TGTGCCACCATGTCCGCTGCCCCAGCGAACACTGAAGCTTTCTTT.

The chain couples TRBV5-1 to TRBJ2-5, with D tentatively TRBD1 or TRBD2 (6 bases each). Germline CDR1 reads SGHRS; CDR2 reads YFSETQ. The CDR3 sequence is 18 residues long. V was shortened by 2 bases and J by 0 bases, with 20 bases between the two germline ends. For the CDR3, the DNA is TGCGCCAGCAGCTTACCAATGGGGGCAGGGAGGTACCAAGAGACCCAGTACTTC. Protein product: CASSLPMGAGRYQETQYF.

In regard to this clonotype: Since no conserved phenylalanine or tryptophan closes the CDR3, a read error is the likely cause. CDR3 nucleotide sequence: TGTGCCAGCAGATCCAGGGGCCTTAACTATGGCTACACCATC. This sequence encodes CASRSRGLNYGYTI. The rearrangement links TRBV12-3 or TRBV12-4 to TRBJ1-2; maybe TRBD1 (6 bases). V was pared by 6 bases and J by 1 base, with 12 bases between. The CDR3 has 14 amino acids.

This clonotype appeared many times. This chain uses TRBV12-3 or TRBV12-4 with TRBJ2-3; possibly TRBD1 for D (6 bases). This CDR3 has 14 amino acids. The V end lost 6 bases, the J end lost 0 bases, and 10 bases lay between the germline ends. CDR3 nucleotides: TGTGCCAGCAGAAGAACAGGGAGCACAGATACGCAGTATTTT. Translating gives CASRRTGSTDTQYF.

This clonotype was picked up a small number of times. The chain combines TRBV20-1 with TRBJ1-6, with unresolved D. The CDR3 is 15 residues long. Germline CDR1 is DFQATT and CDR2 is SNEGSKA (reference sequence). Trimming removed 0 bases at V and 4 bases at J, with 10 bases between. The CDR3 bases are TGCAGTGCTAGAGATGTCGGAAAGTATAATTCACCCCTCCACTTT. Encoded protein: CSARDVGKYNSPLHF.

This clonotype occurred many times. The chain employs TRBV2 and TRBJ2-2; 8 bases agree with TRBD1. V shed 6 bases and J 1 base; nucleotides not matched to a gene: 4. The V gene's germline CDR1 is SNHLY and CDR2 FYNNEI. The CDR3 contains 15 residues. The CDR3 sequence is CASSRGTGNTGELFF. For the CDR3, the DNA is TGTGCCAGCAGCCGAGGGACAGGGAACACCGGGGAGCTGTTTTTT.

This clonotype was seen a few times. This CDR3 is CASSLVQGANIQYF. CDR3 nucleotides: TGTGCCAGCAGCTTGGTACAGGGGGCGAACATTCAGTACTTC. The V and J genes are TRBV7-9 and TRBJ2-4; 9 bases match TRBD1. J lost 7 bases, V lost 3 bases, and 4 bases had no gene match. Germline CDR1 and CDR2: SEHNR and FQNEAQ (reference sequence). The CDR3 contains 14 residues. Based on the CDR3 plus reference TRBV7-9 and TRBJ2-4, the full variable domain is DTGVSQNPRHKITKRGQNVTFRCDPISEHNRLYWYRQTLGQGPEFLTYFQNEAQLEKSRLLSDRFSAERPKGSFSTLEIQRTEQGDSAMYLCASSLVQGANIQYFGAGTRLSVL.

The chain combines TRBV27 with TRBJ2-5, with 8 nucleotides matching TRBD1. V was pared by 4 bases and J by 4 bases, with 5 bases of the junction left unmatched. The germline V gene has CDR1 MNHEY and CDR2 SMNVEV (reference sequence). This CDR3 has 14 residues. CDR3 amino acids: CASSSGRGRETQYF. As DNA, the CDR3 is TGTGCCAGCAGTTCAGGCAGGGGGCGAGAGACCCAGTACTTC.

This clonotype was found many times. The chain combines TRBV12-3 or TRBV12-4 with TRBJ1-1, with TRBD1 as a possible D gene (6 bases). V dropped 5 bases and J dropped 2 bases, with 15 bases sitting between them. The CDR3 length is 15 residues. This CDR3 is CASSRFGGRNTEAFF. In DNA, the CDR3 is TGTGCCAGCAGTCGATTTGGGGGGCGAAACACTGAAGCTTTCTTT.

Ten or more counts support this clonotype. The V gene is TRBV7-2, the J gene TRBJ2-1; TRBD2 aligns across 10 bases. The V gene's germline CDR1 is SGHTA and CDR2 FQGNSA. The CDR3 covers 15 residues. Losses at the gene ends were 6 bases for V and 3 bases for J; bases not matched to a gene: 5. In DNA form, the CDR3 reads TGTGCCAGCAGTGATAGCGGGGGGTACTACAATGAGCAGTTCTTC. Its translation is CASSDSGGYYNEQFF.

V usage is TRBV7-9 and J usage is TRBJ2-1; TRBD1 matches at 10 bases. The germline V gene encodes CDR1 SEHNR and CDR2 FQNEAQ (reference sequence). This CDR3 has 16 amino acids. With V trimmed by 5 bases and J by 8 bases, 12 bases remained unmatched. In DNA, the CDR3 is TGTGCCAGCAGCCCTAGGTCGGGACAGGGGCCCCATGAGCAGTTCTTC. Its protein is CASSPRSGQGPHEQFF.

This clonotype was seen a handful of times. This CDR3 is CASSLHPGGGNTIYF. The CDR3 coding sequence is TGTGCCAGCAGCTTGCACCCGGGGGGCGGAAACACCATATATTTT. The V and J genes are TRBV5-4 and TRBJ1-3; possibly TRBD1 for D (6 bases). Germline-derived CDR1 and CDR2 are SGHNT and YYREEE (reference sequence). Trimming cost V 1 base and J 4 bases, with 12 bases left between them. This CDR3 has 15 residues. Full variable domain (outside the CDR3, taken from reference TRBV5-4 and TRBJ1-3): ETGVTQSPTHLIKTRGQQVTLRCSSQSGHNTVSWYQQALGQGPQFIFQYYREEENGRGNFPPRFSGLQFPNYSSELNVNALELDDSALYLCASSLHPGGGNTIYFGEGSWLTVV.

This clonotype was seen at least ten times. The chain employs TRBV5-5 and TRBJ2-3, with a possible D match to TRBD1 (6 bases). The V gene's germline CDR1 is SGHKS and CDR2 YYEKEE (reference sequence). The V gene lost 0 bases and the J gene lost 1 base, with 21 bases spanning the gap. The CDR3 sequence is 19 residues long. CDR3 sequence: CASSLEDFDRLTGTDTQYF. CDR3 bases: TGTGCCAGCAGCTTGGAGGATTTCGACAGGCTGACTGGCACAGATACGCAGTATTTT.

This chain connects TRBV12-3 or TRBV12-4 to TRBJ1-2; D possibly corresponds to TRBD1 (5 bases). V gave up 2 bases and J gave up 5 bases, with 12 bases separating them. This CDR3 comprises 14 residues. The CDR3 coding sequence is TGTGCCAGCAGTTTAAAGGGGCCGGAATATGGCTACACCTTC. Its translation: CASSLKGPEYGYTF.

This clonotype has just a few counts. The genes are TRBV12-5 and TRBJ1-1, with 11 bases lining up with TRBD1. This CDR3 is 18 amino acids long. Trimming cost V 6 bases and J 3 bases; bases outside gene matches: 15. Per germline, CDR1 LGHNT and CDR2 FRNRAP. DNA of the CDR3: TGTGCTAGTGGCCCCTCTACGGGACAGGGGGGTCGGGACACTGAAGCTTTCTTT. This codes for CASGPSTGQGGRDTEAFF.

DNA of the CDR3: TGCGCCAGCAGCCAAGAGAGGGCAACTAATGAAAAACTGTTTTTT. This encodes CASSQERATNEKLFF. This sequence joins TRBV4-1 and TRBJ1-4; D remains unclear. This CDR3 region has 15 residues. Germline CDR1 reads MGHRA; CDR2 reads YSYEKL. V lost 0 bases and J lost 0, with 5 bases in between.

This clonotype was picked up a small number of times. The CDR3 DNA sequence: TGTGCCAGCAGCCTCAGTTACTATGGCTACACCTTC. Its protein is CASSLSYYGYTF. V usage is TRBV7-2 and J usage is TRBJ1-2, with D hard to call. This CDR3 spans 12 amino acids. Germline V CDR1 and CDR2: SGHTA, FQGNSA. V lost 5 bases and J lost 3, with 7 bases in between.

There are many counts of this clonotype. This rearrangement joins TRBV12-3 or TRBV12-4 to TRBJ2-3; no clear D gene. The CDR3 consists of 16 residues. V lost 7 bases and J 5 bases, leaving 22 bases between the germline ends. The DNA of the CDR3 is TGTGCCAGCACCCCGTGGGCTAACGCTGGGGTAGATACGCAGTATTTT. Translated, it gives CASTPWANAGVDTQYF.

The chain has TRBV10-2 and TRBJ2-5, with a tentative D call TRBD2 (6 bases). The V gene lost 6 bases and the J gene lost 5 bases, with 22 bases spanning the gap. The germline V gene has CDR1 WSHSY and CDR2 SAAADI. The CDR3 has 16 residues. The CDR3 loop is CASRPPSEVAAETQYF. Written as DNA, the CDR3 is TGCGCCAGCAGACCCCCTAGCGAGGTTGCCGCCGAGACCCAGTACTTC.

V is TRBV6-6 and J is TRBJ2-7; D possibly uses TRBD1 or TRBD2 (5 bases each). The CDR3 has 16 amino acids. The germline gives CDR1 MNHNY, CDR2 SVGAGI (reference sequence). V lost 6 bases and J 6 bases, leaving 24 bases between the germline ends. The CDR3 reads CASRSGTALRTSEQYV. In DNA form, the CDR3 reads TGTGCCAGCAGGTCCGGGACCGCCCTTCGAACCAGCGAGCAGTACGTC.

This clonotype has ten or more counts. In DNA, the CDR3 is TGTGCCAGCAGTGAGAGGGGGCCGAACACCGGGGAGCTGTTTTTT. Amino acid sequence: CASSERGPNTGELFF. The genes are TRBV6-4 and TRBJ2-2; 7 positions match TRBD1. V was clipped by 3 bases and J by 0 bases; unmatched bases: 1. This CDR3 has 15 amino acids. Germline V CDR1 and CDR2: MRHNA, SNTAGT.

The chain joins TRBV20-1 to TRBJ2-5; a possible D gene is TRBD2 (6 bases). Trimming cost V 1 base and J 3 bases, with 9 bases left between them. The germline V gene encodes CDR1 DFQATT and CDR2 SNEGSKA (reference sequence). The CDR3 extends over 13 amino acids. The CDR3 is CSARVGGEETQYF. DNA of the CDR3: TGCAGTGCTAGAGTTGGAGGGGAAGAGACCCAGTACTTC.

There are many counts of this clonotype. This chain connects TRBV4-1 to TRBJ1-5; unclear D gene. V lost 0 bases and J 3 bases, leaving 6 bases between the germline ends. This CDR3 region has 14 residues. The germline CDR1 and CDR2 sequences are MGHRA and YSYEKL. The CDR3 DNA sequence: TGCGCCAGCAGCCAAGAGACTTTCAATCAGCCCCAGCATTTT. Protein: CASSQETFNQPQHF.

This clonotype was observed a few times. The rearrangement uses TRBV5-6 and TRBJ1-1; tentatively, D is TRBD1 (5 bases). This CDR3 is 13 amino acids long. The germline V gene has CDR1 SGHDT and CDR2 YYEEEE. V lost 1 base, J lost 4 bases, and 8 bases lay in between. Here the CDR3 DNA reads TGTGCCAGCAGCTTGTTTGGGGGCACTGAAGCTTTCTTT. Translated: CASSLFGGTEAFF.

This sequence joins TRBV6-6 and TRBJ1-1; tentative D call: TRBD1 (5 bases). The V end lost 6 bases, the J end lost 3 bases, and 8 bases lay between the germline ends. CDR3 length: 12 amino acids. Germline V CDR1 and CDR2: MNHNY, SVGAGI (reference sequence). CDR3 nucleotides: TGTGCCAGCAGCTGGGACTACACTGAAGCTTTCTTT. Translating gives CASSWDYTEAFF.